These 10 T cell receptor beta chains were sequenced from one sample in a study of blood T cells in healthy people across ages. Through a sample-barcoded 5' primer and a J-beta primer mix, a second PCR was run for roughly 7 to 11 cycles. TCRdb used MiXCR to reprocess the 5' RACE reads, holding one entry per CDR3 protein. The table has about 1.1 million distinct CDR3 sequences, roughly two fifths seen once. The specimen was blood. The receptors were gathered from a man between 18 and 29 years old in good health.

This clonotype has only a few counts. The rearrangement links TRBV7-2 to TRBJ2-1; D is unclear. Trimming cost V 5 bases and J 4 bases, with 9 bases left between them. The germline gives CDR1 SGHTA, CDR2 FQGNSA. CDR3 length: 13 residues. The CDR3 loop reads CASSKPGYNEQFF. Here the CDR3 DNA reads TGTGCCAGCAGCAAACCCGGGTACAATGAGCAGTTCTTC. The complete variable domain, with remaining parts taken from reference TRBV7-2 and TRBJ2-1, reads GAGVSQSPSNKVTEKGKDVELRCDPISGHTALYWYRQSLGQGLEFLIYFQGNSAPDKSGLPSDRFSAERTGGSVSTLTIQRTQQEDSAVYLCASSKPGYNEQFFGPGTRLTVL.

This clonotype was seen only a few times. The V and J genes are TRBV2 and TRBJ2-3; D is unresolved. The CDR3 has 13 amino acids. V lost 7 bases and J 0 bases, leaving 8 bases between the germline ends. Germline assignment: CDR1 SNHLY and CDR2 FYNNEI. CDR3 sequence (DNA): TGTGCCAGCACCTGGGCTAGCACAGATACGCAGTATTTT. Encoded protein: CASTWASTDTQYF.

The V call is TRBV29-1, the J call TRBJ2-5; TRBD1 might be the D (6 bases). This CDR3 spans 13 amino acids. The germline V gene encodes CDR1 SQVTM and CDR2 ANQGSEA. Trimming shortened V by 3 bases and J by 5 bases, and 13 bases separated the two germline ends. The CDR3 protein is CSVEGQGDETQYF. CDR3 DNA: TGCAGCGTTGAGGGACAAGGGGACGAGACCCAGTACTTC.

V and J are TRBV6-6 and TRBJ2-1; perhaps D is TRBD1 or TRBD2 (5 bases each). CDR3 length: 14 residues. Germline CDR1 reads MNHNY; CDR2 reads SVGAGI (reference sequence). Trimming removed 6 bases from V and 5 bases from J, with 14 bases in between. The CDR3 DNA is TGTGCCAGCAGGACCCACGGGGCCGACAATGAGCAGTTCTTC. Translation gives CASRTHGADNEQFF.

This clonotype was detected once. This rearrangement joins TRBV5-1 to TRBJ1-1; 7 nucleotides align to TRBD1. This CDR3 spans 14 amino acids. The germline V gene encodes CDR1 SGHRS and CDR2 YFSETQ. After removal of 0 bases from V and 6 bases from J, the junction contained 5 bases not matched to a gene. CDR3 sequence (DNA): TGCGCCAGCAGCTTGGCTTCACAGGGGCCTGAAGCTTTCTTT. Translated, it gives CASSLASQGPEAFF.

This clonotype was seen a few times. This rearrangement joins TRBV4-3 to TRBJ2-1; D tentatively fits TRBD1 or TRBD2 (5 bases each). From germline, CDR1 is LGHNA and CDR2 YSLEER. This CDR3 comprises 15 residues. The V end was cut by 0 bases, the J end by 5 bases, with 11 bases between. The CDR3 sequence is CASSQDLGPDNEQFF. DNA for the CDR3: TGCGCCAGCAGCCAAGATTTGGGACCAGACAATGAGCAGTTCTTC.

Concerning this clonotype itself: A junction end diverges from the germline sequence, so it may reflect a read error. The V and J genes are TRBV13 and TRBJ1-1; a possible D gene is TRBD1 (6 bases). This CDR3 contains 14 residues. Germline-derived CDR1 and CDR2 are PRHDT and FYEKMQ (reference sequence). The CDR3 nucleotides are TGTGCCAGCAGCGCTAGGGGGATGAACCCTGAAGCTTTCTTT. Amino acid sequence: CASSARGMNPEAFF.

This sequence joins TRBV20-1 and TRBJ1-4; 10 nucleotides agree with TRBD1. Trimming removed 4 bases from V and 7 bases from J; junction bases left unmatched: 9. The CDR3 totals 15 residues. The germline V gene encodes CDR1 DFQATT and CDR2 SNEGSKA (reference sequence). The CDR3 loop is CSAIGGGQGREKLFF. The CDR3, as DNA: TGCAGTGCTATCGGGGGGGGACAGGGGCGTGAAAAACTGTTTTTT.

The CDR3 region has the DNA TGCAGTGCTCCCGGACAGGGGGCCACTGAAGCTTTCTTT. It yields the protein CSAPGQGATEAFF. The rearrangement joins TRBV20-1 to TRBJ1-1; 11 nucleotides line up with TRBD1. The trim removed 5 bases at V and 4 bases at J, leaving 3 bases unmatched. The CDR3 is made up of 13 amino acids. Germline values: CDR1 DFQATT, CDR2 SNEGSKA (reference sequence).

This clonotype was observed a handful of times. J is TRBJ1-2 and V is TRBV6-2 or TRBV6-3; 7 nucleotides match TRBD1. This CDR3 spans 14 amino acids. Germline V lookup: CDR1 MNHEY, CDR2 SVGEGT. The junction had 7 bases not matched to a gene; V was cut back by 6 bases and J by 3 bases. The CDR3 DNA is TGTGCCAGCAGACCAATCGGGACAGACTATGGCTACACCTTC. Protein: CASRPIGTDYGYTF.